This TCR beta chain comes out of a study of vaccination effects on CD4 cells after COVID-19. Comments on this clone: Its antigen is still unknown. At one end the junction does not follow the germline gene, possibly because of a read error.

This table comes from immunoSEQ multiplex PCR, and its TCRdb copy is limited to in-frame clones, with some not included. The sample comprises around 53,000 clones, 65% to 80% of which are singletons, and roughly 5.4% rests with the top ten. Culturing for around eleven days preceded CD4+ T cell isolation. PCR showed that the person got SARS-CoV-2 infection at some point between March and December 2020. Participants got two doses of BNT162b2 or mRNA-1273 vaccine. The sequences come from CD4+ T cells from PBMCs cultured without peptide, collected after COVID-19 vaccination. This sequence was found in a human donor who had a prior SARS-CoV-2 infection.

CDR3 sequence reads: CASSEGGAVYGYTF. The CDR3 coding sequence is TGTGCCAGCAGCGAAGGGGGCGCGGTCTATGGCTACACCTTC. The chain couples TRBV2 to TRBJ1-2, with 7 bases that match TRBD1. The CDR3 is 14 residues long. Germline V gene lookup returns CDR1 SNHLY and CDR2 FYNNEI.